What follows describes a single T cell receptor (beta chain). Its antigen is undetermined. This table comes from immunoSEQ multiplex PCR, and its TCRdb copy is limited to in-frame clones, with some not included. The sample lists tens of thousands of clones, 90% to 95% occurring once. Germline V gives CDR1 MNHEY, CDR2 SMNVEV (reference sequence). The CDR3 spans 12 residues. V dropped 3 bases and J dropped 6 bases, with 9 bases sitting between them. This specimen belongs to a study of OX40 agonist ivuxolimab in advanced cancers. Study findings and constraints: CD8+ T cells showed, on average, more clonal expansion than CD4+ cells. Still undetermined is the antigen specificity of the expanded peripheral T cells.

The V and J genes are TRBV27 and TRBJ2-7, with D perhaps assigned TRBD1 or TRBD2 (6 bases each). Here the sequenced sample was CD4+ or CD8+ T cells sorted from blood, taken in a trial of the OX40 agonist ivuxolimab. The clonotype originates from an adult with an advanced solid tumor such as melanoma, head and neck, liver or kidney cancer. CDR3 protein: CASSLEGGEQYF. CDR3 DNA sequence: TGTGCCAGCAGTTTGGAGGGGGGCGAGCAGTACTTC.